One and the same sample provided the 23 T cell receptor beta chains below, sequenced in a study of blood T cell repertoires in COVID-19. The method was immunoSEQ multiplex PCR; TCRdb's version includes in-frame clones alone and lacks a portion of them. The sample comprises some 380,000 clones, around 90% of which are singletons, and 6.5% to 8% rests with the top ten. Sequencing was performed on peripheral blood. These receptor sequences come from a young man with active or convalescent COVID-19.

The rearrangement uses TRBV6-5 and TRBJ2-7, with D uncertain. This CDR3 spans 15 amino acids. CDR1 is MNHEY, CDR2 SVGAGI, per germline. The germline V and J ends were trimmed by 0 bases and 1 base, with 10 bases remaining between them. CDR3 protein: CASSYSKTLSYEQYF. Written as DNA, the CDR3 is TGTGCCAGCAGTTACTCCAAAACTCTTTCCTACGAGCAGTACTTC.

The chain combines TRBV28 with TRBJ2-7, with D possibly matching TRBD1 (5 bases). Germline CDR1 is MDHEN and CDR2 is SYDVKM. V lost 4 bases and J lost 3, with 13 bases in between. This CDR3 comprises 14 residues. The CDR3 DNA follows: TGTGCCAGCAGTTCGTGGCAGGGAATCTACGAGCAGTACTTC. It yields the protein CASSSWQGIYEQYF.

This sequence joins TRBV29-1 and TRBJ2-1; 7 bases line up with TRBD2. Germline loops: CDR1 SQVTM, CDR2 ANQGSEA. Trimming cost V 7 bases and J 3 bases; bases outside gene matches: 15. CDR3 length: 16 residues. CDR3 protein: CSGETSHSLYYNEQFF. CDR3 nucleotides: TGCAGCGGAGAGACTAGCCATAGTTTATACTACAATGAGCAGTTCTTC.

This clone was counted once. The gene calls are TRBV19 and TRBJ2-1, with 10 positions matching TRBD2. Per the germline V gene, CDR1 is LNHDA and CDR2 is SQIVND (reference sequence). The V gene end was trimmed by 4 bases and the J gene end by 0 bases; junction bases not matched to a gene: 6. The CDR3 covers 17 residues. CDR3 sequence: CASSRGTSVSSYNEQFF. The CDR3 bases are TGTGCCAGTAGTAGGGGGACTAGCGTAAGCTCCTACAATGAGCAGTTCTTC.

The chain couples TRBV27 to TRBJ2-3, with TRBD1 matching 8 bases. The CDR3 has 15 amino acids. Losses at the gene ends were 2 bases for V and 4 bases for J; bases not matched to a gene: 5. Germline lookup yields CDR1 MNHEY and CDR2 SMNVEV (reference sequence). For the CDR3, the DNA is TGTGCCAGCAGTTTAAGCAGGGGGCCCGCAGATACGCAGTATTTT. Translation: CASSLSRGPADTQYF.

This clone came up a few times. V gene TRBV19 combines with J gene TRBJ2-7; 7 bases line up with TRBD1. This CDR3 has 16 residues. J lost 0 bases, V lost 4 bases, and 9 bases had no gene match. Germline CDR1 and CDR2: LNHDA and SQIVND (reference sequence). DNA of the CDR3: TGTGCCAGTAGTAGCTACAGGGGAAAGAGCTCCTACGAGCAGTACTTC. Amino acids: CASSSYRGKSSYEQYF.

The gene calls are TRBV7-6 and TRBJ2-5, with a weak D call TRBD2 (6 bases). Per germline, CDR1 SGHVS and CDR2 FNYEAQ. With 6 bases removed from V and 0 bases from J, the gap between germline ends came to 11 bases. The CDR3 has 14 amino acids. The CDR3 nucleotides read TGTGCCAGCAGTAGAGGAGGGTACCAAGAGACCCAGTACTTC. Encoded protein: CASSRGGYQETQYF.

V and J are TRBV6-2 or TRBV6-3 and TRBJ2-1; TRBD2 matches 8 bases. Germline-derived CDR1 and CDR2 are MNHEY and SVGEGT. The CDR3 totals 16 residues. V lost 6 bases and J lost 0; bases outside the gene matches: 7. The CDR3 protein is CASSKIAGSSYNEQFF. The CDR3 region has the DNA TGTGCCAGCAGCAAGATAGCGGGGAGCTCCTACAATGAGCAGTTCTTC.

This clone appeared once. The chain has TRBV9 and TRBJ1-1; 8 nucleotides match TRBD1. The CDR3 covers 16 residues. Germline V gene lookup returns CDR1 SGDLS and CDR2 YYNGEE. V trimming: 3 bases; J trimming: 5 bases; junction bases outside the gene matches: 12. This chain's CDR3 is CASSATGTGFRTEAFF. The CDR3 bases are TGTGCCAGCAGCGCGACCGGGACAGGCTTTCGGACTGAAGCTTTCTTT.

The CDR3 is CASSAPGTGGRKAFF. Here the CDR3 DNA reads TGTGCCAGCAGTGCCCCCGGGACAGGGGGAAGGAAAGCTTTCTTT. The J gene is TRBJ1-1, the V gene TRBV25-1, with TRBD1 identical over 11 bases. V shed 4 bases, J shed 9 bases, and the junction held 10 bases outside the gene matches. The CDR3 runs 15 residues. Germline-derived CDR1 and CDR2 are MGHDK and SYGVNS.

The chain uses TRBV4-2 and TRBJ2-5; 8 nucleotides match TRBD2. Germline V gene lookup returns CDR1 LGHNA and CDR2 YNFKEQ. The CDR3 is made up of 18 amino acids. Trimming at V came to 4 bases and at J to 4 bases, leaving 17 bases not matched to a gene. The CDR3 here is CASSLHSVQREFLETQYF. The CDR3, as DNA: TGTGCCAGCAGCCTCCACTCCGTCCAGCGGGAGTTTTTAGAGACCCAGTACTTC.

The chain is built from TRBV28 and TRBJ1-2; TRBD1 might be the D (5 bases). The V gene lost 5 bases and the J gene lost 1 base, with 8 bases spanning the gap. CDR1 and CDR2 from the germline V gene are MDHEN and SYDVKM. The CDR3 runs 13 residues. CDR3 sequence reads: CASSPTVNYGYTF. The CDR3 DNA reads TGTGCCAGCAGTCCGACAGTTAACTATGGCTACACCTTC.

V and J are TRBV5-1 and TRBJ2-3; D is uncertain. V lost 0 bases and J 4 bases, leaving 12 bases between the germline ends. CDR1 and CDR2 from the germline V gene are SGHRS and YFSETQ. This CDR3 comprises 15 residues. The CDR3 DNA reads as TGCGCCAGCAGCTTGGAGCGCCCTCCCCCAGATACGCAGTATTTT. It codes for CASSLERPPPDTQYF.

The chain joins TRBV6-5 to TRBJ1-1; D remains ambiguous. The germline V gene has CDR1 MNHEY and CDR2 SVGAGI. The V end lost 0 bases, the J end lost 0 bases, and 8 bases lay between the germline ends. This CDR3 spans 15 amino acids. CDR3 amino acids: CASSYSTLMNTEAFF. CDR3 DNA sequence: TGTGCCAGCAGTTACTCGACACTCATGAACACTGAAGCTTTCTTT.

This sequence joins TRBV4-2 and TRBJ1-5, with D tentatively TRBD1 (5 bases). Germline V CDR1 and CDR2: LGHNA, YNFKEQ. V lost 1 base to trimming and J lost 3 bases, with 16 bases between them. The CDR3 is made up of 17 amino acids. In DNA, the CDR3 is TGTGCCAGCAGCCAAGGCCGGGACCGGACTAACAATCAGCCCCAGCATTTT. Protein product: CASSQGRDRTNNQPQHF.

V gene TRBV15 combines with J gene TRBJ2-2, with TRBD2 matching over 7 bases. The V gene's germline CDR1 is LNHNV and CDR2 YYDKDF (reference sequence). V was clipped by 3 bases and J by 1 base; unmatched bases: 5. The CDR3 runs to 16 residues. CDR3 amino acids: CATSRGLQLNTGELFF. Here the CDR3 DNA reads TGTGCCACCAGCAGGGGACTACAACTGAACACCGGGGAGCTGTTTTTT.

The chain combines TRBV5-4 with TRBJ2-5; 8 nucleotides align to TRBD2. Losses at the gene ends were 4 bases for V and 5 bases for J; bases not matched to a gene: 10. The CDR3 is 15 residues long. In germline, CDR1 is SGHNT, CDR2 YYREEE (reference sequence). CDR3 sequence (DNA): TGTGCCAGCAGCGTGCTGGGAGCGGGAGATGAGACCCAGTACTTC. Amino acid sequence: CASSVLGAGDETQYF.

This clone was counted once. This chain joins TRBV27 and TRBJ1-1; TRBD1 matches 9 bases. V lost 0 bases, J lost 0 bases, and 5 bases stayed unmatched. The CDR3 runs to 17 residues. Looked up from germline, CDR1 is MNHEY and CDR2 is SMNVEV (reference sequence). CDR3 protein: CASSLSPGQGMNTEAFF. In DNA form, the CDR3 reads TGTGCCAGCAGTTTATCCCCCGGACAGGGGATGAACACTGAAGCTTTCTTT.

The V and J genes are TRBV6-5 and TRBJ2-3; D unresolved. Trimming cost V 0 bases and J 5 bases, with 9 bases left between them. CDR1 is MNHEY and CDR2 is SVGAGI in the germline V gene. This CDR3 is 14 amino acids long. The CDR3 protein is CASSYSGSRDTQYF. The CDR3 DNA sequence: TGTGCCAGCAGTTACTCCGGTTCTCGAGATACGCAGTATTTT.

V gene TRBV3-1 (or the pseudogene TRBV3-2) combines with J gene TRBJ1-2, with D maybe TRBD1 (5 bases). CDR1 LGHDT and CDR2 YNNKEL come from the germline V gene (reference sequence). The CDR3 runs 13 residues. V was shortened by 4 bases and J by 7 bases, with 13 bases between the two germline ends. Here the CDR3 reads CASSPQGSAGYTF. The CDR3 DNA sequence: TGTGCCAGCAGCCCGCAGGGTTCGGCTGGCTACACCTTC.

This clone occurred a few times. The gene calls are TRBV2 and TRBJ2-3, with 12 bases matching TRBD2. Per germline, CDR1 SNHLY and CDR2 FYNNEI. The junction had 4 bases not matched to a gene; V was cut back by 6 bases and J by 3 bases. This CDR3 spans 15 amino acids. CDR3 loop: CASRRLAGETDTQYF. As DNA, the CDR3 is TGTGCCAGCAGAAGACTAGCGGGGGAGACAGATACGCAGTATTTT.

The CDR3 DNA is TGTGCCATCAGTGAAACCGGGACAGGGGGAAATGGAAACACCATATATTTT. This codes for CAISETGTGGNGNTIYF. The gene calls are TRBV10-3 and TRBJ1-3; 11 bases are a match to TRBD1. V lost 3 bases to trimming and J lost 3 bases; unmatched junction nucleotides: 7. Per the germline V gene, CDR1 is ENHRY and CDR2 is SYGVKD. The CDR3 totals 17 residues.

The CDR3 here is CASSPWRGTYNEQFF. In DNA form, the CDR3 reads TGTGCCAGCAGCCCTTGGCGCGGAACATACAATGAGCAGTTCTTC. The chain joins TRBV14 to TRBJ2-1; no clear D. Germline CDR1 and CDR2: SGHDN and FVKESK. The length of the CDR3 is 15 residues. Trimming pared 4 bases from V and 4 bases from J, leaving 14 bases between.